These T cell receptor beta chains were read from a single sample in a study of cytomegalovirus exposure and HLA in healthy donors. Libraries were prepared by immunoSEQ multiplex PCR; TCRdb keeps only in-frame clonotypes and omits some of them. The data contain over 150,000 clones, around nine tenths of them singletons. The sample consisted of PBMCs. These receptors came from a woman between 25 and 40 years old in good health and CMV-seronegative. The CDR3 runs from the conserved cysteine through the conserved F or W. D genes are given only for firm matches.

d_gene: NA; v_gene: TRBV7-9; j_gene: TRBJ2-7; CDR3aa: CASSTPGTPYEQYF; CDR3nt: TGTGCCAGCAGCACTCCCGGGACACCTTACGAGCAGTACTTC
d_gene: TRBD1; v_gene: TRBV6-1; j_gene: TRBJ1-5; CDR3aa: CASSVRQGANQPQHF; CDR3nt: TGTGCCAGCAGTGTACGACAGGGGGCAAATCAGCCCCAGCATTTT
d_gene: NA; v_gene: TRBV7-9; j_gene: TRBJ2-7; CDR3aa: CASSLYQGTSHEQYF; CDR3nt: TGTGCCAGCAGCTTATATCAGGGGACCTCCCACGAGCAGTACTTC
d_gene: TRBD2; v_gene: TRBV30; j_gene: TRBJ2-7; CDR3aa: CAWKGLAGASYEQYF; CDR3nt: TGTGCCTGGAAGGGACTAGCGGGAGCCAGCTACGAGCAGTACTTC
d_gene: NA; v_gene: TRBV18; j_gene: TRBJ1-2; CDR3aa: CASSPYTPEDGYTF; CDR3nt: TGTGCCAGCTCACCATATACGCCGGAGGACGGCTACACCTTC
d_gene: NA; v_gene: TRBV9; j_gene: TRBJ1-6; CDR3aa: CASSVRRVDSPLHF; CDR3nt: TGTGCCAGCAGCGTTCGGAGGGTTGATTCACCCCTCCACTTT
d_gene: NA; v_gene: TRBV2; j_gene: TRBJ2-1; CDR3aa: CASSGGRGPYNEQFF; CDR3nt: TGTGCCAGCAGTGGAGGGCGGGGTCCTTACAATGAGCAGTTCTTC
d_gene: NA; v_gene: TRBV5-1; j_gene: TRBJ2-7; CDR3aa: CASSFRDAGGEQYF; CDR3nt: TGCGCCAGCAGCTTTAGAGACGCCGGGGGCGAGCAGTACTTC
d_gene: NA; v_gene: TRBV18; j_gene: TRBJ2-5; CDR3aa: CASSPISQGTQETQYF; CDR3nt: TGTGCCAGCTCACCGATATCGCAGGGGACCCAAGAGACCCAGTACTTC
d_gene: TRBD1; v_gene: TRBV7-8; j_gene: TRBJ1-3; CDR3aa: CASSSNRDSRAGWNTIYF; CDR3nt: TGTGCCAGCAGCTCGAACCGGGACAGTCGGGCCGGTTGGAACACCATATATTTT
d_gene: NA; v_gene: TRBV7-9; j_gene: TRBJ1-2; CDR3aa: CASSLDFYGYTF; CDR3nt: TGTGCCAGCAGCTTAGACTTTTATGGCTACACCTTC
d_gene: NA; v_gene: TRBV7-9; j_gene: TRBJ2-5; CDR3aa: CASSSDSLQETQYF; CDR3nt: TGTGCCAGCAGCTCCGACAGCCTCCAAGAGACCCAGTACTTC